This T cell receptor beta chain was identified during a study of blood T cell repertoires in COVID-19. Study-wide background: Sites across the United States, Italy and Spain contributed samples from acute and convalescent COVID-19.

Assay: immunoSEQ multiplex PCR; the TCRdb copy retains only in-frame clones and omits some. This sample has about 87,000 clones, with roughly 86% found just once. After removal of 4 bases from V and 1 base from J, the junction contained 4 bases not matched to a gene. CDR1 is SNHLY and CDR2 is FYNNEI in the germline V gene. The CDR3 has 16 amino acids. The source material was peripheral blood. The V and J genes are TRBV2 and TRBJ2-3; 11 bases are a match to TRBD2. The TCR originated in a man aged 40-50 years with acute or convalescent COVID-19. The CDR3 loop is CASSAGTSGRTDTQYF. In DNA, the CDR3 is TGTGCCAGCAGTGCCGGGACTAGCGGTCGCACAGATACGCAGTATTTT.